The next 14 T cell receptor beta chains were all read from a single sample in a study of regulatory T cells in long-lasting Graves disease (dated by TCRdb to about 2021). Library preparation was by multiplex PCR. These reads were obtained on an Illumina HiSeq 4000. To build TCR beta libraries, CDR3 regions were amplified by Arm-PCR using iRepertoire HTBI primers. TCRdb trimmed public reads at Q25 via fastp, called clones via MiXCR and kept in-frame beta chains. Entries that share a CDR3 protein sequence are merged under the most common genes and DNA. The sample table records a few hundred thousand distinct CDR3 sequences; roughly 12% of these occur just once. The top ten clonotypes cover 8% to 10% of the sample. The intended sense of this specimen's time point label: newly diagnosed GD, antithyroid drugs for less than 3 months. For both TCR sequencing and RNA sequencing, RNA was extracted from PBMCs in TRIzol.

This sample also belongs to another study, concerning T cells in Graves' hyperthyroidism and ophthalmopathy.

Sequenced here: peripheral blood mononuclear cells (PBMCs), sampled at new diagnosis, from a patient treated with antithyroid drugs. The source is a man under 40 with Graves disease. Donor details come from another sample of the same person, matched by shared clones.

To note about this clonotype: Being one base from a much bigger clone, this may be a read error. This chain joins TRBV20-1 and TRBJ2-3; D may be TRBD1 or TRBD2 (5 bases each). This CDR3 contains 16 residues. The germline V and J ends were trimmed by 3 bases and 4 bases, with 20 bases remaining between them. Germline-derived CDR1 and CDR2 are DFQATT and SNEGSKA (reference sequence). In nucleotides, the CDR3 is TGCAGTGCTAGTGATGTGGGACGGGGCTGGCCAGATACGCAGTATTTT. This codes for CSASDVGRGWPDTQYF.

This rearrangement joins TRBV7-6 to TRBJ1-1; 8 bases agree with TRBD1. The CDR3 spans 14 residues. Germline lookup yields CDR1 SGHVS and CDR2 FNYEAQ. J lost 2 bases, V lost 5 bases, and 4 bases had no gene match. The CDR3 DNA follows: TGTGCCAGCAGCCATGGACAGGGAAACACTGAAGCTTTCTTT. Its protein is CASSHGQGNTEAFF.

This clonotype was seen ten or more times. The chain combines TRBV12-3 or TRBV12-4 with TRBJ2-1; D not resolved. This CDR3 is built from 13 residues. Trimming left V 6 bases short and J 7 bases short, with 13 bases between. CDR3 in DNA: TGTGCCAGCAGCCCTATCTTAATAAATGAGCAGTTCTTC. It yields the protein CASSPILINEQFF.

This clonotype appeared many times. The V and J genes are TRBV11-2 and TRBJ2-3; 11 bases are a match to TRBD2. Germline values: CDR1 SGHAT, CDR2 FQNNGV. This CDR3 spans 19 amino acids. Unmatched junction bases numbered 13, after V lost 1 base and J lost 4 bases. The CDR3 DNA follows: TGTGCCAGCAGCTTAGGCCCCTCTAGCGGGAGGTCGCATGCAGATACGCAGTATTTT. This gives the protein CASSLGPSSGRSHADTQYF.

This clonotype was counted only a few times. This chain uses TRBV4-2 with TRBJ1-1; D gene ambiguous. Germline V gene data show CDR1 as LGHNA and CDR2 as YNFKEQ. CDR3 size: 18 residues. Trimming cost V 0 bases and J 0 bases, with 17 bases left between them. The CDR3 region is CASSQDRPTWAVNTEAFF. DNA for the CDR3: TGTGCCAGCAGCCAAGATCGTCCGACATGGGCGGTGAACACTGAAGCTTTCTTT.

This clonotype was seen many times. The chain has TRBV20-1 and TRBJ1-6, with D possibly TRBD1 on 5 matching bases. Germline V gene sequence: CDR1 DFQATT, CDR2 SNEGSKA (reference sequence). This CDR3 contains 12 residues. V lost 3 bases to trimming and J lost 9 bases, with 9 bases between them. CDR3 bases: TGCAGTGCTAGGCCGGGGGGTTCACCCCTCCACTTT. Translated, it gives CSARPGGSPLHF.

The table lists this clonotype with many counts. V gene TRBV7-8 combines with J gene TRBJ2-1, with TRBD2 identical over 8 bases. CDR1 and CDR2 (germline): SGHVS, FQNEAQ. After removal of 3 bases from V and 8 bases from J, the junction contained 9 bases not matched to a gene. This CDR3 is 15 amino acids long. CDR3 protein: CASSFRGLEGDEQFF. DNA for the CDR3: TGTGCCAGCAGCTTCCGGGGACTAGAGGGCGATGAGCAGTTCTTC.

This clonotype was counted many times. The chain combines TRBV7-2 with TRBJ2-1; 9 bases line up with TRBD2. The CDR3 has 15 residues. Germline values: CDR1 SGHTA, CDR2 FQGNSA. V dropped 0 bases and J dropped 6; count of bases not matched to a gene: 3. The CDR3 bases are TGTGCCAGCAGCTTAGCTAGCGGGAGCCCCAATGAGCAGTTCTTC. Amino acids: CASSLASGSPNEQFF.

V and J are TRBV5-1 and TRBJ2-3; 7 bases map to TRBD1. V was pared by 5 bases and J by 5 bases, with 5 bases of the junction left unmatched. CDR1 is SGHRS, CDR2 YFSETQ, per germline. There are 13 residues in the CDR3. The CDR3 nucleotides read TGCGCCAGCAGACAGGGGAGTGGAGATACGCAGTATTTT. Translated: CASRQGSGDTQYF. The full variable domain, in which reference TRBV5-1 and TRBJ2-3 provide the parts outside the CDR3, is KAGVTQTPRYLIKTRGQQVTLSCSPISGHRSVSWYQQTPGQGLQFLFEYFSETQRNKGNFPGRFSGRQFSNSRSEMNVSTLELGDSALYLCASRQGSGDTQYFGPGTRLTVL.

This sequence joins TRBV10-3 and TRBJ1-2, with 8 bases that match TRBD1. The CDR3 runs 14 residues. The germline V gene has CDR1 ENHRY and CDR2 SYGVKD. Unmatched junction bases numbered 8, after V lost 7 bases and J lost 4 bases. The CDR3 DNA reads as TGTGCCATCAATTCGGCAGGGGGCGTCTATGGCTACACCTTC. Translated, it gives CAINSAGGVYGYTF.

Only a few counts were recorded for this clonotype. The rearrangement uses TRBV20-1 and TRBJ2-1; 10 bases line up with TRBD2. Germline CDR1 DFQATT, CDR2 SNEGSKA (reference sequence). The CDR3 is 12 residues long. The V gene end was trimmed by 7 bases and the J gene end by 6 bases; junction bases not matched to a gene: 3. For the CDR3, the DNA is TGCAGTGTCACTAGCGGGACCAATGAGCAGTTCTTC. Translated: CSVTSGTNEQFF.

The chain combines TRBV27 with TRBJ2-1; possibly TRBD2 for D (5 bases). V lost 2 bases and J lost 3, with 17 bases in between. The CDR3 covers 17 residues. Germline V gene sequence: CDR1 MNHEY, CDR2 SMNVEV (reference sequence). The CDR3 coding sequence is TGTGCCAGCAGTTTAACGGCGGCGGGTTTTAGCTACAATGAGCAGTTCTTC. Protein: CASSLTAAGFSYNEQFF.

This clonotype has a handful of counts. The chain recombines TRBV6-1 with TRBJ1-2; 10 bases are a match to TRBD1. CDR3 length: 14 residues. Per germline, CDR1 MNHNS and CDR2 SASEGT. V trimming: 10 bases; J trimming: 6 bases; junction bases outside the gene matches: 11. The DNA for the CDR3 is TGTGCCACCCCGTCGGGACAGGGGTTGGATGGCTACACCTTC. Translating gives CATPSGQGLDGYTF.

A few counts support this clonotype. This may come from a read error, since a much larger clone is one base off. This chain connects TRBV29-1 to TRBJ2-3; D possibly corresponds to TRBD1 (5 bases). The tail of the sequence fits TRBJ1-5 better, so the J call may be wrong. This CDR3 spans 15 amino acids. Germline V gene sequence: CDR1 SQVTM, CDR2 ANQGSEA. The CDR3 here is CSVGGGLAGTDTQHF. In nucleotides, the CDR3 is TGCAGCGTTGGCGGGGGACTAGCGGGCACAGATACGCAGCATTTT.